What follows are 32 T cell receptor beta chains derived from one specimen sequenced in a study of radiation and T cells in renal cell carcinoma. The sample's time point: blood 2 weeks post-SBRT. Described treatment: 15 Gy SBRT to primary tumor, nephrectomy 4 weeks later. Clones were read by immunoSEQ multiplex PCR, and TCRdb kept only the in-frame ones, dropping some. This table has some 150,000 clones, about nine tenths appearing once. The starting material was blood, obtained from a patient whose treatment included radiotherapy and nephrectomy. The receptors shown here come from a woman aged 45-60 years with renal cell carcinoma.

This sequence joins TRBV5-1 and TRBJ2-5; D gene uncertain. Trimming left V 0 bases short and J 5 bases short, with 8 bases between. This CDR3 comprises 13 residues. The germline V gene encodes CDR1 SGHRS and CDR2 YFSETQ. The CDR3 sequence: CASSLDVGETQYF. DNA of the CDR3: TGCGCCAGCAGCTTGGATGTTGGGGAGACCCAGTACTTC.

In nucleotides, the CDR3 is TGCAGTGCGTCAGGGGGGGAGCAGTACTTC. It codes for CSASGGEQYF. This rearrangement joins TRBV20-1 to TRBJ2-7; weak D call: TRBD1 (7 bases). This CDR3 is built from 10 residues. Germline CDR1 is DFQATT and CDR2 is SNEGSKA (reference sequence). Between the trimmed V and J ends, which lost 6 bases and 7 bases, there was a span of 10 bases.

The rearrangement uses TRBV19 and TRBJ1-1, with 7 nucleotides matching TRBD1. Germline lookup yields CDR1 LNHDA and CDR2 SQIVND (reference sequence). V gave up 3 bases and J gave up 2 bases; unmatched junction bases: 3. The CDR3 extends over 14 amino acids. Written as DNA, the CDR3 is TGTGCCAGTAGTATGGCAGGGGGTAACACTGAAGCTTTCTTT. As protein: CASSMAGGNTEAFF.

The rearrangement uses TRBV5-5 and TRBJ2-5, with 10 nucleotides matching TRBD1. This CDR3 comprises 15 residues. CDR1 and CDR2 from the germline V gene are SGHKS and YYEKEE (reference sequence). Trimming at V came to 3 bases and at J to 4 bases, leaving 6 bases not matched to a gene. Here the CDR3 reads CASSSGTGVGETQYF. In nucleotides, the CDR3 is TGTGCCAGCAGCTCCGGGACAGGGGTAGGAGAGACCCAGTACTTC.

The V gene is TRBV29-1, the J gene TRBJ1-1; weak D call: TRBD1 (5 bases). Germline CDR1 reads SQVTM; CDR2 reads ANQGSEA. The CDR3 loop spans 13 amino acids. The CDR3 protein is CSASGTDNTEAFF. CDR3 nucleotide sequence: TGCAGTGCCTCTGGGACGGACAACACTGAAGCTTTCTTT.

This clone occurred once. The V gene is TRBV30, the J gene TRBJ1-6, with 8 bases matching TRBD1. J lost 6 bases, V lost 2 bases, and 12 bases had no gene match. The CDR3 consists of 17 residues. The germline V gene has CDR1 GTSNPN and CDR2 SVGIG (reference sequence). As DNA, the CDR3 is TGTGCCTGGAGTCCACAACGTGGGGACAGGACTAATTCACCCCTCCACTTT. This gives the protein CAWSPQRGDRTNSPLHF. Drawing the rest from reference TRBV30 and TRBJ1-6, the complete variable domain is SQTIHQWPATLVQPVGSPLSLECTVEGTSNPNLYWYRQAAGRGLQLLFYSVGIGQISSEVPQNLSASRPQDRQFILSSKKLLLSDSGFYLCAWSPQRGDRTNSPLHFGNGTRLTVT.

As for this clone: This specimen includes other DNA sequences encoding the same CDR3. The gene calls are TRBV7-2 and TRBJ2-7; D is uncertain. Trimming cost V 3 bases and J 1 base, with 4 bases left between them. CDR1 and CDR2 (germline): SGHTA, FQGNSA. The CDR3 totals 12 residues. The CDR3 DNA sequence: TGTGCCAGCAGCTTCCCTTCCTACGAGCAGTACTTC. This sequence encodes CASSFPSYEQYF.

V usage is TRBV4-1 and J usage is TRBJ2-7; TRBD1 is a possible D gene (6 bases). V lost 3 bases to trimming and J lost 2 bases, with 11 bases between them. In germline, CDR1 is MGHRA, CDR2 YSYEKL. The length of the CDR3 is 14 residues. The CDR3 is CASSQRGITYEQYF. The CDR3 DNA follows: TGCGCCAGCAGCCAGAGGGGGATTACCTACGAGCAGTACTTC.

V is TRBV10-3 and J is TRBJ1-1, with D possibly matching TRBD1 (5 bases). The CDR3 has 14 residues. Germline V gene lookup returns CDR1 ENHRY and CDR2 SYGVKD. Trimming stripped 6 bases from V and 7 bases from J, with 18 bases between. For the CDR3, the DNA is TGTGCCATCAGCGATCCGACTCAGGGCATTGAAGCTTTCTTT. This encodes CAISDPTQGIEAFF.

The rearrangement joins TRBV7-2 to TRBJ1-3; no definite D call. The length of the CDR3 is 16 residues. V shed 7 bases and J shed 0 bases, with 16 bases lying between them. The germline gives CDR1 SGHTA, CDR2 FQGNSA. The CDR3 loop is CASTPLSGFSGNTIYF. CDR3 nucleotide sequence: TGTGCCAGCACCCCGCTGTCGGGGTTCTCTGGAAACACCATATATTTT.

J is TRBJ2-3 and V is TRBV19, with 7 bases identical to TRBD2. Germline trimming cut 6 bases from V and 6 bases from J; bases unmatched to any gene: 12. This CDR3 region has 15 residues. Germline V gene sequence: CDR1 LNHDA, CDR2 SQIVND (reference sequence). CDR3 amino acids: CASRDQRGGMDTQYF. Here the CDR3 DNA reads TGTGCCAGTAGGGATCAGCGGGGTGGCATGGATACGCAGTATTTT. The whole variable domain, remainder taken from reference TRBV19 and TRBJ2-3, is DGGITQSPKYLFRKEGQNVTLSCEQNLNHDAMYWYRQDPGQGLRLIYYSQIVNDFQKGDIAEGYSVSREKKESFPLTVTSAQKNPTAFYLCASRDQRGGMDTQYFGPGTRLTVL.

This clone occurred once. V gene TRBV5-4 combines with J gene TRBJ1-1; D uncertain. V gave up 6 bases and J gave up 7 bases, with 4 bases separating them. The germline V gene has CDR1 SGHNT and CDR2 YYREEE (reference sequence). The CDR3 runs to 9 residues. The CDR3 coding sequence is TGTGCCAGCACAAATGAAGCTTTCTTT. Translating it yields CASTNEAFF.

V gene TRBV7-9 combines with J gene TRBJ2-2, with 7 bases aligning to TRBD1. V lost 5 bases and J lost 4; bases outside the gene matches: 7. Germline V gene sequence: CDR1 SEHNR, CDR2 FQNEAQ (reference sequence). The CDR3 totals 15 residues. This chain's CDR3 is CASSLDGQVTGELFF. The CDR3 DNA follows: TGTGCCAGCAGCCTAGACGGACAGGTCACCGGGGAGCTGTTTTTT.

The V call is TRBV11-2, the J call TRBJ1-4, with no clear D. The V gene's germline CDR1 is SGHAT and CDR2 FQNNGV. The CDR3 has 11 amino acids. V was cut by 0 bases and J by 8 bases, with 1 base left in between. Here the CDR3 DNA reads TGTGCCAGCAGCTTAGACGAAAAACTGTTTTTT. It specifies CASSLDEKLFF.

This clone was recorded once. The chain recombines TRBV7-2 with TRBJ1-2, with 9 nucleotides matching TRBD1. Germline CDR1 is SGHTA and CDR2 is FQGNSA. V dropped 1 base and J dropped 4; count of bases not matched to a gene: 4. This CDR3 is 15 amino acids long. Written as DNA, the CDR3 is TGTGCCAGCAGCTTAGGACAGGGGGGACCCTATGGCTACACCTTC. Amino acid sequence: CASSLGQGGPYGYTF.

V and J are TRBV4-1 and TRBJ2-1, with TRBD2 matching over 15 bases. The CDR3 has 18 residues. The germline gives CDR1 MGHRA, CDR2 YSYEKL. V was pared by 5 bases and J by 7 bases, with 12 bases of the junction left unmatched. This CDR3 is CASSVLGLAGGQVNEQFF. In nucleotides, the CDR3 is TGCGCCAGCAGCGTTCTCGGACTAGCGGGGGGGCAAGTAAATGAGCAGTTCTTC.

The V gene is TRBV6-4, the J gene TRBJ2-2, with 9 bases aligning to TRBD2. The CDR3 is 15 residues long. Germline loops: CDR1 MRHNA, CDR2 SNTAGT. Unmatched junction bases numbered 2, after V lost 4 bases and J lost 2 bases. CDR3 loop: CASSVLAGNTGELFF. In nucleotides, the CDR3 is TGTGCCAGCAGTGTACTAGCGGGTAACACCGGGGAGCTGTTTTTT.

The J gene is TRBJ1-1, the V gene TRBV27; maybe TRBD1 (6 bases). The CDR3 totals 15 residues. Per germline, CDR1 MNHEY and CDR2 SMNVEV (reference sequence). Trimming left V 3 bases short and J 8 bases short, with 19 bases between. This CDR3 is CASSFLSYRASEAFF. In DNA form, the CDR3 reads TGTGCCAGCAGTTTTCTCTCTTACAGGGCATCGGAAGCTTTCTTT.

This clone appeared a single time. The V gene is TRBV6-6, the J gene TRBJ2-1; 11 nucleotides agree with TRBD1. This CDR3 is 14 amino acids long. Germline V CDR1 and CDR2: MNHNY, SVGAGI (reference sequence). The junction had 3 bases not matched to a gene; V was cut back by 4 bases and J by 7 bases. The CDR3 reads CASSWGQGGNEQFF. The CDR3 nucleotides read TGTGCCAGCAGTTGGGGACAGGGGGGAAATGAGCAGTTCTTC.

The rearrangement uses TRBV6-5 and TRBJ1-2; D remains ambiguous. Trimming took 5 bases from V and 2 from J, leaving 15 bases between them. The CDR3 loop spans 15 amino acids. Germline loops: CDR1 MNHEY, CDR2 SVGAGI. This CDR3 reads CASSPDLGGNYGYTF. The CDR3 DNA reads TGTGCCAGCAGTCCTGACTTGGGAGGAAACTATGGCTACACCTTC.

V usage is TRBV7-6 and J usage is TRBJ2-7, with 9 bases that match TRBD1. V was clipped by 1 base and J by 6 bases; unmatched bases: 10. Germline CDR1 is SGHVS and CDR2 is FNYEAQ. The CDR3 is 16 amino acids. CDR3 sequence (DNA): TGTGCCAGCAGCTTAGTTACCCGGGACAGGGCGGGCGAGCAGTACTTC. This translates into CASSLVTRDRAGEQYF.

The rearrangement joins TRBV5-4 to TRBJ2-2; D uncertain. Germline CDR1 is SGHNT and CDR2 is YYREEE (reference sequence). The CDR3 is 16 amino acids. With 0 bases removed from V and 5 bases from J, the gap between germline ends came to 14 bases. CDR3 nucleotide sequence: TGTGCCAGCAGCTTGGGGCCCACCGTGAGGACCGGGGAGCTGTTTTTT. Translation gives CASSLGPTVRTGELFF.

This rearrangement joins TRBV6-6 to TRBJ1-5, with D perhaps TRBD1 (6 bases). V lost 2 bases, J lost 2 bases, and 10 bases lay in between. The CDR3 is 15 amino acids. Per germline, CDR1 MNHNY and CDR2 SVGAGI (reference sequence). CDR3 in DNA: TGTGCCAGCAGTTACGAAGGGGGAGGCAATCAGCCCCAGCATTTT. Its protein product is CASSYEGGGNQPQHF.

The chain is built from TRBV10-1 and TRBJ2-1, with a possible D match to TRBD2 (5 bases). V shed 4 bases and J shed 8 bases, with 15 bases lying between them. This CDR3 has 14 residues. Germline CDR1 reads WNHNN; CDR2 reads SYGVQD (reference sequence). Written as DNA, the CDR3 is TGCGCCAGCAGTGGGCGGGCAAGCCCCCATGAGCAGTTCTTC. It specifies CASSGRASPHEQFF.

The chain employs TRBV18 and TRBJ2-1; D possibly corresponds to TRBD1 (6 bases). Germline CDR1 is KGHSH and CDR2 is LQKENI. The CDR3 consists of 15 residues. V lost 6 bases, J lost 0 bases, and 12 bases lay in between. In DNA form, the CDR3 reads TGTGCCAGCTCCCTCGGACAGAACTCCTACAATGAGCAGTTCTTC. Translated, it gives CASSLGQNSYNEQFF. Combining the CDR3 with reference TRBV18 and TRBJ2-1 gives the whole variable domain NAGVMQNPRHLVRRRGQEARLRCSPMKGHSHVYWYRQLPEEGLKFMVYLQKENIIDESGMPKERFSAEFPKEGPSILRIQQVVRGDSAAYFCASSLGQNSYNEQFFGPGTRLTVL.

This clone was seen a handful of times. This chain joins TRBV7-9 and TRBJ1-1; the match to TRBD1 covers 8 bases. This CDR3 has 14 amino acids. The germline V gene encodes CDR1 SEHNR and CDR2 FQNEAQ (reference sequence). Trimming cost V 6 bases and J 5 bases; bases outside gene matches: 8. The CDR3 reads CASRLTGGNTEAFF. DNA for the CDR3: TGTGCCAGCAGACTTACAGGGGGGAATACTGAAGCTTTCTTT.

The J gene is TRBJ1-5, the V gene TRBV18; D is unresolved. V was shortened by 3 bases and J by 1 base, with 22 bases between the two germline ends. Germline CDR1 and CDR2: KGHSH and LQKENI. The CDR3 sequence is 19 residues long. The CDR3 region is CASSPIDLGNAGSNQPQHF. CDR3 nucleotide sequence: TGTGCCAGCTCACCGATTGATCTTGGTAACGCGGGGAGCAATCAGCCCCAGCATTTT.

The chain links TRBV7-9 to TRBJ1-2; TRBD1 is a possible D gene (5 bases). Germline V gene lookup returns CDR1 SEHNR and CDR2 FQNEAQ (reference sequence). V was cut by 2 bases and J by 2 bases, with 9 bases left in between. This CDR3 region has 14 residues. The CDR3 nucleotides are TGTGCCAGCAGCTTACCATCAGGGAACTATGGCTACACCTTC. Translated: CASSLPSGNYGYTF. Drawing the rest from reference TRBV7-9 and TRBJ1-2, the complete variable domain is DTGVSQNPRHKITKRGQNVTFRCDPISEHNRLYWYRQTLGQGPEFLTYFQNEAQLEKSRLLSDRFSAERPKGSFSTLEIQRTEQGDSAMYLCASSLPSGNYGYTFGSGTRLTVV.

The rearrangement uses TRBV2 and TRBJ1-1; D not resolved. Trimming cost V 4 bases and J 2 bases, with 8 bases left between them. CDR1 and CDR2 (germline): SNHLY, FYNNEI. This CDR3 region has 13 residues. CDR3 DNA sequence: TGTGCCAGCAGTGGGGAAGTTAACACTGAAGCTTTCTTT. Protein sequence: CASSGEVNTEAFF.

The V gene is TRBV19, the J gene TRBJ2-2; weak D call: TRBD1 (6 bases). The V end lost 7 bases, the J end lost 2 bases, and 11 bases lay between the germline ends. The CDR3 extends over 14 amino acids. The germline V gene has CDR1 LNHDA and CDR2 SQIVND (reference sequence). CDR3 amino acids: CASTLQGNTGELFF. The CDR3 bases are TGTGCCAGTACTTTACAGGGTAACACCGGGGAGCTGTTTTTT.

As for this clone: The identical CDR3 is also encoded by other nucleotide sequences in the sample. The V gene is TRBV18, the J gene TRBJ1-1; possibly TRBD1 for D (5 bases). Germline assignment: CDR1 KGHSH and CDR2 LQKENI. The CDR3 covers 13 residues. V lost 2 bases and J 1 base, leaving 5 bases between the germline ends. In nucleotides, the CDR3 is TGTGCCAGCTCACCAGGGGCGAACACTGAAGCTTTCTTT. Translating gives CASSPGANTEAFF. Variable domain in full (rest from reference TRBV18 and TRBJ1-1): NAGVMQNPRHLVRRRGQEARLRCSPMKGHSHVYWYRQLPEEGLKFMVYLQKENIIDESGMPKERFSAEFPKEGPSILRIQQVVRGDSAAYFCASSPGANTEAFFGQGTRLTVV.

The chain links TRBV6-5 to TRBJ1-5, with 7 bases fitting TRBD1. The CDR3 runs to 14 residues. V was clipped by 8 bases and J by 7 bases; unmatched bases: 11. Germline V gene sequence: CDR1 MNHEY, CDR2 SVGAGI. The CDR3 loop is CASGATGAGQPQHF. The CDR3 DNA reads TGTGCCAGCGGGGCTACAGGGGCGGGACAGCCCCAGCATTTT.